One and the same sample provided the 31 T cell receptor beta chains below, sequenced in a study of PD-1 blockade in classical Hodgkin lymphoma (dated by TCRdb to the early 2020s). Reading the label with the study, this specimen's time point is: cycle 2 day 1 (C2D1) of nivolumab. Every trial patient had relapsed after autologous stem cell transplantation, and cohorts A, B and C differed in prior brentuximab vedotin exposure. To prepare the library, the immunoSEQ multiplex PCR assay was applied. This immuneACCESS table, as held by TCRdb, lists in-frame sequences with V and J called but not all clones. Of the missing ones, under half trace to an unresolved V gene in checked studies; the others have no known cause. Recorded for this sample are more than 25,000 clones; about two thirds of them occurred a single time. The ten largest clones capture around 3.7% of the sample. The sample here was peripheral blood mononuclear cells (PBMCs), taken before the second cycle of nivolumab. These TCRs come from a human donor with classical Hodgkin lymphoma.

The chain carries TRBV2 and TRBJ1-6; D is possibly TRBD1 (5 bases). From germline, CDR1 is SNHLY and CDR2 FYNNEI. CDR3 length: 15 amino acids. V was trimmed by 5 bases and J by 6 bases, leaving 14 bases between them. CDR3 DNA sequence: TGTGCCAGCAGTTCCGACCAGGGACGTAATTCACCCCTCCACTTT. Its translation: CASSSDQGRNSPLHF.

The J gene is TRBJ2-2, the V gene TRBV30; D gene ambiguous. Trimming took off 3 bases at V and 6 bases at J, with 8 bases between the two ends. The CDR3 loop spans 12 amino acids. CDR1 is GTSNPN, CDR2 SVGIG, per germline (reference sequence). CDR3 in amino acids: CAWRAIPGELFF. The CDR3 DNA sequence: TGTGCCTGGAGAGCTATCCCCGGGGAGCTGTTTTTT.

The V call is TRBV28, the J call TRBJ1-1, with D possibly matching TRBD1 (6 bases). With 3 bases removed from V and 0 bases from J, the gap between germline ends came to 11 bases. The germline V gene encodes CDR1 MDHEN and CDR2 SYDVKM. The CDR3 sequence is 15 residues long. This CDR3 reads CASSFPRDMNTEAFF. The CDR3 DNA reads as TGTGCCAGCAGTTTCCCCAGGGACATGAACACTGAAGCTTTCTTT.

This clone has more than one count but fewer than ten. The chain recombines TRBV27 with TRBJ2-1; 7 bases are shared with TRBD1. From germline, CDR1 is MNHEY and CDR2 SMNVEV (reference sequence). The V and J ends lost 6 bases and 4 bases, in that order; junction bases with no gene match: 6. This CDR3 contains 14 residues. CDR3 nucleotides: TGTGCCAGCAGCACCGGGACAGCTTACAATGAGCAGTTCTTC. This codes for CASSTGTAYNEQFF.

This clone was counted once. The genes are TRBV27 and TRBJ2-5; TRBD2 is a possible D gene (6 bases). The CDR3 consists of 16 residues. Germline CDR1 is MNHEY and CDR2 is SMNVEV (reference sequence). V dropped 5 bases and J dropped 4 bases, with 20 bases sitting between them. CDR3 residues: CASSLKPASVRETQYF. CDR3 nucleotide sequence: TGTGCCAGCAGTCTCAAGCCGGCTAGCGTGCGAGAGACCCAGTACTTC.

CDR3 in amino acids: CASSTYRGGEQFF. CDR3 bases: TGCGCCAGCAGCACCTACAGGGGAGGAGAGCAGTTCTTC. The gene calls are TRBV4-3 and TRBJ2-1; possible D gene TRBD1, 7 bases. The CDR3 runs to 13 residues. V lost 5 bases, J lost 10 bases, and 15 bases lay in between. The germline gives CDR1 LGHNA, CDR2 YSLEER.

The J gene is TRBJ1-3, the V gene TRBV9; D might be TRBD1 (6 bases). Germline V gene sequence: CDR1 SGDLS, CDR2 YYNGEE. The CDR3 is 15 amino acids. V gave up 3 bases and J gave up 2 bases, with 12 bases separating them. The CDR3 is CASSAIQGTGNTIYF. CDR3 in DNA: TGTGCCAGCAGCGCAATACAGGGAACTGGAAACACCATATATTTT.

This clone appeared once. The chain combines TRBV25-1 with TRBJ2-3; 14 bases are a match to TRBD2. The V segment lost 4 bases and the J segment 10 bases; nucleotides outside the gene matches: 10. The CDR3 spans 16 residues. CDR1 MGHDK and CDR2 SYGVNS come from the germline V gene. CDR3: CASSGLAGGPFFAQYF. The CDR3 DNA follows: TGTGCCAGCAGTGGACTAGCGGGGGGGCCCTTCTTTGCGCAGTATTTT.

The V and J genes are TRBV6-6 and TRBJ2-7, with 10 bases aligning to TRBD2. CDR1 is MNHNY, CDR2 SVGAGI, per germline (reference sequence). The CDR3 sequence is 15 residues long. Trimming took 0 bases from V and 6 from J; bases not matched to a gene: 5. CDR3 amino acids: CASSYSSLAGAEQYF. In DNA form, the CDR3 reads TGTGCCAGCAGTTACTCGAGCCTAGCGGGGGCCGAGCAGTACTTC.

V is TRBV7-3 and J is TRBJ1-2, with 7 positions matching TRBD1. Germline V CDR1 and CDR2: SGHTA, FQGTGA. V was clipped by 5 bases and J by 6 bases; unmatched bases: 6. The CDR3 covers 13 residues. The CDR3: CASSRDSTDGYTF. CDR3 nucleotides: TGTGCCAGCAGCCGGGACAGTACGGATGGCTACACCTTC.

This rearrangement joins TRBV5-8 to TRBJ2-5, with 13 bases matching TRBD2. The CDR3 extends over 16 amino acids. Germline CDR1 is SGHTS and CDR2 is YDEGEE. Unmatched junction bases numbered 3, after V lost 4 bases and J lost 0 bases. CDR3 DNA: TGTGCCAGCAGCCGGGGACTAGCGGGGAACCAAGAGACCCAGTACTTC. Translating it yields CASSRGLAGNQETQYF.

The J gene is TRBJ2-6, the V gene TRBV18, with D hard to call. The length of the CDR3 is 13 residues. Germline V gives CDR1 KGHSH, CDR2 LQKENI. V dropped 3 bases and J dropped 4 bases, with 4 bases sitting between them. The chain's CDR3 is CASSPAGANVLTF. CDR3 nucleotide sequence: TGTGCCAGCTCACCGGCAGGGGCCAACGTCCTGACTTTC.

This clone was seen a few times. The V call is TRBV7-8, the J call TRBJ2-1; D remains ambiguous. Germline V gives CDR1 SGHVS, CDR2 FQNEAQ. The CDR3 has 13 residues. Trimming removed 8 bases at V and 2 bases at J, with 10 bases between. The CDR3 DNA sequence: TGTGCCAGCGGTCCTGGAGCCTACAATGAGCAGTTCTTC. Amino acids: CASGPGAYNEQFF.

The chain links TRBV6-1 to TRBJ2-2, with 9 bases identical to TRBD2. The CDR3 is made up of 14 amino acids. Unmatched junction bases numbered 5, after V lost 6 bases and J lost 6 bases. Germline-derived CDR1 and CDR2 are MNHNS and SASEGT. In DNA form, the CDR3 reads TGTGCCAGCAGGGCTAGCGGGGCTCCCGGGGAGCTGTTTTTT. Protein: CASRASGAPGELFF.

The V and J genes are TRBV7-6 and TRBJ1-1, with unresolved D. V dropped 5 bases and J dropped 1 base, with 8 bases sitting between them. The V gene's germline CDR1 is SGHVS and CDR2 FNYEAQ. This CDR3 spans 13 amino acids. CDR3 nucleotides: TGTGCCAGCAGCCTCGCCGCGAACACTGAAGCTTTCTTT. Amino acids: CASSLAANTEAFF.

The chain carries TRBV21-1 and TRBJ2-1; TRBD2 is taken as the D call from the table, unchecked against the DNA. TRBV21-1 corresponds to a pseudogene. The CDR3 loop spans 13 amino acids. The CDR3 region has the DNA TGTGCCAGCACGAGCCAAACCGAGGATGAGCAGTTCTTC. The encoded protein is CASTSQTEDEQFF.

The genes are TRBV4-2 and TRBJ1-1, with 7 positions matching TRBD1. The CDR3 extends over 13 amino acids. J gave up 6 bases and V 8 bases, and 9 bases lay outside the gene matches. CDR1 LGHNA and CDR2 YNFKEQ come from the germline V gene. CDR3 nucleotide sequence: TGTGCCAGCGCTCGGACAGGCGGATCTGAAGCTTTCTTT. It translates to CASARTGGSEAFF.

V usage is TRBV9 and J usage is TRBJ1-1; 7 bases map to TRBD1. V lost 4 bases and J lost 11; bases outside the gene matches: 11. The germline CDR1 and CDR2 sequences are SGDLS and YYNGEE. This CDR3 has 13 residues. The CDR3 DNA is TGTGCCAGCAGCTCGACCCCGACAGGGACGGCTTTCTTT. This encodes CASSSTPTGTAFF.

This clone has just a few counts. J is TRBJ2-2 and V is TRBV4-1; no definite D call. Germline CDR1 MGHRA, CDR2 YSYEKL. This CDR3 is built from 17 residues. The V end was cut by 4 bases, the J end by 4 bases, with 19 bases between. The chain's CDR3 is CASSPRSYPDTTGELFF. CDR3 bases: TGCGCCAGCAGCCCCCGGTCTTATCCAGATACCACCGGGGAGCTGTTTTTT.

The V call is TRBV6-1, the J call TRBJ1-1, with TRBD1 identical over 8 bases. The germline CDR1 and CDR2 sequences are MNHNS and SASEGT. This CDR3 has 13 amino acids. V dropped 4 bases and J dropped 6; count of bases not matched to a gene: 4. In DNA form, the CDR3 reads TGTGCCAGCAGTGTTCAGGGGGCCGCTGAAGCTTTCTTT. This gives the protein CASSVQGAAEAFF.

The gene calls are TRBV4-2 and TRBJ1-6, with a tentative D call TRBD1 (5 bases). The CDR3 consists of 15 residues. Germline V CDR1 and CDR2: LGHNA, YNFKEQ. Between the trimmed V and J ends, which lost 0 bases and 10 bases, there was a span of 13 bases. CDR3 loop: CASSQDHRGDSPLHF. CDR3 DNA: TGTGCCAGCAGCCAAGATCATAGGGGCGACTCACCCCTCCACTTT.

V is TRBV19 and J is TRBJ1-2; D possibly corresponds to TRBD1 (5 bases). CDR1 and CDR2 (germline): LNHDA, SQIVND (reference sequence). Trimming cost V 2 bases and J 6 bases, with 16 bases left between them. The CDR3 covers 15 residues. The CDR3 is CASSIHGANSDGYTF. The DNA for the CDR3 is TGTGCCAGTAGTATACACGGGGCGAACAGCGATGGCTACACCTTC.

CDR3 sequence (DNA): TGTGCCTGGACGGGGGGCTGGACTGAAGCTTTCTTT. This codes for CAWTGGWTEAFF. The chain has TRBV30 and TRBJ1-1; D possibly corresponds to TRBD1 (6 bases). V dropped 4 bases and J dropped 5 bases, with 11 bases sitting between them. The CDR3 has 12 residues. Per germline, CDR1 GTSNPN and CDR2 SVGIG (reference sequence).

The chain joins TRBV7-9 to TRBJ1-1; D gene ambiguous. Germline V gene lookup returns CDR1 SEHNR and CDR2 FQNEAQ (reference sequence). Trimming left V 3 bases short and J 0 bases short, with 11 bases between. The CDR3 loop spans 15 amino acids. This chain's CDR3 is CASSFEGIMNTEAFF. The CDR3, as DNA: TGTGCCAGCAGCTTCGAGGGTATCATGAACACTGAAGCTTTCTTT.

The sample holds one count of this clone. The V gene is TRBV7-2, the J gene TRBJ2-4; 7 bases agree with TRBD1. CDR3 length: 16 amino acids. CDR1 SGHTA and CDR2 FQGNSA come from the germline V gene. The trim removed 3 bases at V and 8 bases at J, leaving 13 bases unmatched. CDR3 loop: CASSLLTGLSSYIQYF. The CDR3, as DNA: TGTGCCAGCAGCTTGCTGACAGGGCTCTCCTCCTACATTCAGTACTTC.

This sequence joins TRBV9 and TRBJ2-1; 8 nucleotides align to TRBD1. CDR1 is SGDLS, CDR2 YYNGEE, per germline. The CDR3 runs 14 residues. The V gene end was trimmed by 3 bases and the J gene end by 9 bases; junction bases not matched to a gene: 8. The CDR3 nucleotides read TGTGCCAGCAGCGAAGCGGACAGGGTCGGTGAGCAGTTCTTC. Translation gives CASSEADRVGEQFF.

This clone was observed a handful of times. The V gene is TRBV5-1, the J gene TRBJ2-2; tentatively, D is TRBD2 (5 bases). The CDR3 runs to 16 residues. CDR1 is SGHRS and CDR2 is YFSETQ in the germline V gene. V gave up 0 bases and J gave up 0 bases, with 9 bases separating them. The CDR3 is CASSLGGSPNTGELFF. Written as DNA, the CDR3 is TGCGCCAGCAGCTTGGGAGGGAGCCCGAACACCGGGGAGCTGTTTTTT.

Only a few counts were recorded for this clone. V and J are TRBV6-5 and TRBJ2-6; 7 nucleotides line up with TRBD2. V gave up 7 bases and J gave up 4 bases; unmatched junction bases: 4. There are 14 residues in the CDR3. Germline V gene data show CDR1 as MNHEY and CDR2 as SVGAGI. The CDR3 loop reads CASKRGTGANVLTF. The CDR3 coding sequence is TGTGCCAGCAAGCGGGGTACCGGGGCCAACGTCCTGACTTTC.

The V call is TRBV27, the J call TRBJ2-3; possibly TRBD1 for D (5 bases). The ends were cut back, 6 bases at V and 2 bases at J, with 9 bases in the middle. CDR1 MNHEY and CDR2 SMNVEV come from the germline V gene (reference sequence). The CDR3 loop spans 13 amino acids. The DNA for the CDR3 is TGTGCCAGCAGACGACAGTACACAGATACGCAGTATTTT. Translating gives CASRRQYTDTQYF.

The gene calls are TRBV18 and TRBJ1-1, with a weak D call TRBD1 (6 bases). The CDR3 has 17 residues. Looked up from germline, CDR1 is KGHSH and CDR2 is LQKENI. V dropped 6 bases and J dropped 1 base, with 21 bases sitting between them. The CDR3 is CASSLTGGGASNTEAFF. The DNA for the CDR3 is TGTGCCAGCTCGCTAACAGGCGGGGGGGCGTCGAACACTGAAGCTTTCTTT.

The chain employs TRBV27 and TRBJ1-2; 8 bases map to TRBD1. This CDR3 comprises 15 residues. V dropped 5 bases and J dropped 2; count of bases not matched to a gene: 7. Germline-derived CDR1 and CDR2 are MNHEY and SMNVEV (reference sequence). The CDR3 is CASSHRDRLNYGYTF. The CDR3 DNA sequence: TGTGCCAGCAGTCACCGGGACAGGCTAAACTATGGCTACACCTTC.